This is a list of T cell receptor beta chains from one sample in a study of blood T cell repertoires in COVID-19. The table came from immunoSEQ multiplex PCR; TCRdb's copy has only in-frame clones and leaves some out. Of 200,000 to 250,000 clones in the sample, under 85% are singletons; the top ten hold about 1.3%. Specimen: peripheral blood. These receptors were collected from a woman between 25 and 40 years old with COVID-19, enrolled during active disease. CDR3s include the opening cysteine and the closing phenylalanine or tryptophan. The order of the fields is CDR3 protein, clone size, V gene, J gene, D gene. The D gene is left open where the match is weak. A clone size is listed for some rows: how often the clone was seen (once, few, many), or a class if it is expanded.

CDR3aa: CASSLRGGVYNEQFF; abundance: .; v_gene: TRBV27; j_gene: TRBJ2-1; d_gene: TRBD2
CDR3aa: CASSPLGLNNEQFF; abundance: .; v_gene: TRBV14; j_gene: TRBJ2-1; d_gene: .
CDR3aa: CASSGDQETQYF; abundance: .; v_gene: TRBV19; j_gene: TRBJ2-5; d_gene: .
CDR3aa: CASSLETNTGNTIYF; abundance: once; v_gene: TRBV5-1; j_gene: TRBJ1-3; d_gene: .
CDR3aa: CASSLRGDTQYF; abundance: .; v_gene: TRBV12-3/TRBV12-4; j_gene: TRBJ2-3; d_gene: .
CDR3aa: CASSIGQGTDTQYF; abundance: .; v_gene: TRBV19; j_gene: TRBJ2-3; d_gene: TRBD1
CDR3aa: CASSLPPSGRFPSYEQYF; abundance: .; v_gene: TRBV27; j_gene: TRBJ2-7; d_gene: TRBD2
CDR3aa: CATCLAGDTGELFF; abundance: .; v_gene: TRBV24-1; j_gene: TRBJ2-2; d_gene: TRBD2
CDR3aa: CASSPTGGHGYTF; abundance: .; v_gene: TRBV19; j_gene: TRBJ1-2; d_gene: TRBD1
CDR3aa: CALASAGGYNEQFF; abundance: .; v_gene: TRBV2; j_gene: TRBJ2-1; d_gene: TRBD2
CDR3aa: CASSLGGGPTYGYTF; abundance: .; v_gene: TRBV13; j_gene: TRBJ1-2; d_gene: .
CDR3aa: CASSQPGGGTYEQYF; abundance: .; v_gene: TRBV6-2/TRBV6-3; j_gene: TRBJ2-7; d_gene: TRBD1
CDR3aa: CASAGKTYNEQFF; abundance: once; v_gene: TRBV7-2; j_gene: TRBJ2-1; d_gene: .
CDR3aa: CASSLAGTGGYEQYF; abundance: once; v_gene: TRBV7-8; j_gene: TRBJ2-7; d_gene: TRBD1
CDR3aa: CASNQGTGELFF; abundance: once; v_gene: TRBV12-3/TRBV12-4; j_gene: TRBJ2-2; d_gene: .
CDR3aa: CASSFEGADTQYF; abundance: .; v_gene: TRBV12-3/TRBV12-4; j_gene: TRBJ2-3; d_gene: .
CDR3aa: CSVAGGNTGELFF; abundance: .; v_gene: TRBV29-1; j_gene: TRBJ2-2; d_gene: TRBD1
CDR3aa: CATSSDRGGEQYF; abundance: .; v_gene: TRBV15; j_gene: TRBJ2-7; d_gene: TRBD1
CDR3aa: CASSLRDSQQFF; abundance: .; v_gene: TRBV18; j_gene: TRBJ2-1; d_gene: .
CDR3aa: CASSPSSYNEQFF; abundance: many; v_gene: TRBV7-2; j_gene: TRBJ2-1; d_gene: .
CDR3aa: CASSPTGGPAGELFF; abundance: .; v_gene: TRBV11-2; j_gene: TRBJ2-2; d_gene: .
CDR3aa: CASSQVVRTGSYEQYF; abundance: .; v_gene: TRBV3-1/TRBV3-2; j_gene: TRBJ2-7; d_gene: .
CDR3aa: CAISGTSGGRNQPQHF; abundance: .; v_gene: TRBV10-3; j_gene: TRBJ1-5; d_gene: .
CDR3aa: CASSPSRNSNQPQHF; abundance: .; v_gene: TRBV18; j_gene: TRBJ1-5; d_gene: .
CDR3aa: CASRTGSIYGYTF; abundance: once; v_gene: TRBV28; j_gene: TRBJ1-2; d_gene: .
CDR3aa: CASSSARVEQFF; abundance: .; v_gene: TRBV11-2; j_gene: TRBJ2-1; d_gene: .
CDR3aa: CASRHLAGGMDEQFF; abundance: .; v_gene: TRBV19; j_gene: TRBJ2-1; d_gene: TRBD2
CDR3aa: CASSTALRGGGSPLHF; abundance: few; v_gene: TRBV19; j_gene: TRBJ1-6; d_gene: .
CDR3aa: CASTLMEGEQYF; abundance: .; v_gene: TRBV28; j_gene: TRBJ2-7; d_gene: .
CDR3aa: CASSIGHVTGPGGYEQYF; abundance: .; v_gene: TRBV19; j_gene: TRBJ2-7; d_gene: TRBD1
CDR3aa: CASSLDSGSYNEQFF; abundance: .; v_gene: TRBV7-9; j_gene: TRBJ2-1; d_gene: .
CDR3aa: CASREGTLPTGELFF; abundance: .; v_gene: TRBV2; j_gene: TRBJ2-2; d_gene: .
CDR3aa: CASSLSVAGLYEQYF; abundance: .; v_gene: TRBV28; j_gene: TRBJ2-7; d_gene: TRBD2
CDR3aa: CASSLLQVGYGYTF; abundance: .; v_gene: TRBV7-9; j_gene: TRBJ1-2; d_gene: .
CDR3aa: CASSIPLWEAGRGNQPQHF; abundance: .; v_gene: TRBV19; j_gene: TRBJ1-5; d_gene: .
CDR3aa: CASSLGQGDTEAFF; abundance: .; v_gene: TRBV28; j_gene: TRBJ1-1; d_gene: TRBD1
CDR3aa: CASSLFRVKSSTDTQYF; abundance: .; v_gene: TRBV7-3; j_gene: TRBJ2-3; d_gene: .